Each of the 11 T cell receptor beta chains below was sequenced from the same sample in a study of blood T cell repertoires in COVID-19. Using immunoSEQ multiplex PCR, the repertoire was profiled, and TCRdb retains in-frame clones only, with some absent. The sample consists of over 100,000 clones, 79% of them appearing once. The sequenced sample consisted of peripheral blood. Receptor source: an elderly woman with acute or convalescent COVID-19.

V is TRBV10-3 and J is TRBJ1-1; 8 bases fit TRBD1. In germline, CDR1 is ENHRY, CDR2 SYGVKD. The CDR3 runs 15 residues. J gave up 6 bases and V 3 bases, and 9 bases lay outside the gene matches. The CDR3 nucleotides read TGTGCCATCAGTGACTTCGGACAGGGAGTCTCTGAAGCTTTCTTT. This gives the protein CAISDFGQGVSEAFF.

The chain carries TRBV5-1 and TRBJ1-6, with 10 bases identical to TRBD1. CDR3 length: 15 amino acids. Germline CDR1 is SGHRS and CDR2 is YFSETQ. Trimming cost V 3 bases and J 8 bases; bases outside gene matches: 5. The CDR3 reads CASSWGDRGDSPLHF. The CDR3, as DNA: TGCGCCAGCAGCTGGGGGGACAGGGGTGATTCACCCCTCCACTTT.

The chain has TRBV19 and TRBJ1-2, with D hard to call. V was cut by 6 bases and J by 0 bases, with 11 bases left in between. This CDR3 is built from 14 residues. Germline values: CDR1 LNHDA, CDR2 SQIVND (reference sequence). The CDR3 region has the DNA TGTGCCAGTAGATCCCTACTTGCTAACTATGGCTACACCTTC. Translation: CASRSLLANYGYTF.

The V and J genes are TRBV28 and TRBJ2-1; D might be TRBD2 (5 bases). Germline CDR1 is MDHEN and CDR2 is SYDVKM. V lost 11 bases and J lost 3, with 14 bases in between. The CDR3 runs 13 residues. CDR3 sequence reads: CAWKNGNYNEQFF. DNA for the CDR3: TGTGCCTGGAAGAACGGGAACTACAATGAGCAGTTCTTC.

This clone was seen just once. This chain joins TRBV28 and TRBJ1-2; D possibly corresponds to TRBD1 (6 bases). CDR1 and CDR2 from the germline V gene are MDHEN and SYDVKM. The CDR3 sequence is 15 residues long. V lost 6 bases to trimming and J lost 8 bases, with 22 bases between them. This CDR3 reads CASSFTLRGVKGYTF. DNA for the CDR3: TGTGCCAGCAGCTTCACTCTCAGGGGAGTGAAGGGCTACACCTTC.

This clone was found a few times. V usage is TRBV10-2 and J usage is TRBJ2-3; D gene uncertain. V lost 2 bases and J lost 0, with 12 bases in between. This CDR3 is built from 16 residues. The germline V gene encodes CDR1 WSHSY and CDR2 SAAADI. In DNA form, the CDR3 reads TGCGCCAGCAGTGAGCCCGCGGCCCCTAGCACAGATACGCAGTATTTT. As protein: CASSEPAAPSTDTQYF.

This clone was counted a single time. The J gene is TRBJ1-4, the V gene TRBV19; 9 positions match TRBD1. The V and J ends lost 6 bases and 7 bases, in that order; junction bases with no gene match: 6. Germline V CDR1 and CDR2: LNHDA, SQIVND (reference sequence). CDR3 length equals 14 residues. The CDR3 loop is CASRLQGASEKLFF. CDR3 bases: TGTGCCAGTAGATTACAGGGGGCGTCTGAAAAACTGTTTTTT. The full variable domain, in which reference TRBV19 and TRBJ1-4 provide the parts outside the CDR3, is DGGITQSPKYLFRKEGQNVTLSCEQNLNHDAMYWYRQDPGQGLRLIYYSQIVNDFQKGDIAEGYSVSREKKESFPLTVTSAQKNPTAFYLCASRLQGASEKLFFGSGTQLSVL.

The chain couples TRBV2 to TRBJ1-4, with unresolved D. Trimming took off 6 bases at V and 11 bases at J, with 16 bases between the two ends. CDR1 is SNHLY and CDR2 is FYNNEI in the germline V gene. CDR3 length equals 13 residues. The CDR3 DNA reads TGTGCCAGCAGAAGCGGGCCGGCGGCCAAACTGTTTTTT. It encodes CASRSGPAAKLFF. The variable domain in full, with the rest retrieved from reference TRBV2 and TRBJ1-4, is EPEVTQTPSHQVTQMGQEVILRCVPISNHLYFYWYRQILGQKVEFLVSFYNNEISEKSEIFDDQFSVERPDGSNFTLKIRSTKLEDSAMYFCASRSGPAAKLFFGSGTQLSVL.

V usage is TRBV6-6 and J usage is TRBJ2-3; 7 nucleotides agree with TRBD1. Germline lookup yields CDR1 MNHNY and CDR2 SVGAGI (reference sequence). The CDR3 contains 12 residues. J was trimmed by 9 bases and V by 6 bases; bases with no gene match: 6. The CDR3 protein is CASSSDRETQYF. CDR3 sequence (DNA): TGTGCCAGCAGCTCCGACAGGGAAACGCAGTATTTT.

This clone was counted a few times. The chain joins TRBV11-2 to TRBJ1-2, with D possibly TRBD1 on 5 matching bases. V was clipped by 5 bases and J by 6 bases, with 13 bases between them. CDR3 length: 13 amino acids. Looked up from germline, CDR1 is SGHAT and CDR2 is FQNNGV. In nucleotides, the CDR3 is TGTGCCAGCAGCCCCGGCAGGGTGAATGGCTACACCTTC. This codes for CASSPGRVNGYTF. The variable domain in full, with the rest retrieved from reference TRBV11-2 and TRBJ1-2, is EAGVAQSPRYKIIEKRQSVAFWCNPISGHATLYWYQQILGQGPKLLIQFQNNGVVDDSQLPKDRFSAERLKGVDSTLKIQPAKLEDSAVYLCASSPGRVNGYTFGSGTRLTVV.

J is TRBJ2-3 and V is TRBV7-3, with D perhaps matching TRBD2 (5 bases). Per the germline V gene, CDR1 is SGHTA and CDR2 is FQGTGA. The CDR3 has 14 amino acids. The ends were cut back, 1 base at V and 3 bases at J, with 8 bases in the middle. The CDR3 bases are TGTGCCAGCAGCTTAATGGGAGAGACAGATACGCAGTATTTT. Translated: CASSLMGETDTQYF.